This T cell receptor (beta chain) was observed in a study of shared clonotypes between healthy human individuals. Using immunoSEQ multiplex PCR, the repertoire was profiled, and TCRdb retains in-frame clones only, with some absent. Of 2,500,000 or so clones listed, around 92% were seen once; the top ten hold 0.37%. The germline V gene has CDR1 GTSNPN and CDR2 SVGIG (reference sequence). The V and J ends lost 3 bases and 11 bases respectively, with 19 bases between them. The CDR3 spans 13 residues. This clone was picked up a small number of times. Its antigen is as yet unknown. Broader study findings: Incompleteness in sorted-subset sequencing, despite large depth, was shown by rarefaction. Memory subsets generally showed lower estimated richness than naive subsets.

The chain employs TRBV30 and TRBJ1-1; D may be TRBD1 (5 bases). The TCR originated in a man aged 18 to 29 in good health. Some clones in this sample may be carry-over from other donors' samples. Sequencing used naive CD4+ T cells from PBMCs. Documented subset: CD45RA+ positively selected. The DNA of the CDR3 is TGTGCCTGGAGCCGACAGCGAAACCTTGAGGCTTTCTTT. Protein: CAWSRQRNLEAFF.